This T cell receptor beta chain was obtained from a study of spatial heterogeneity in lung cancer. Only a few counts were recorded for this clonotype. Regarding time point: sample taken at primary tumor resection. From the 5' RACE reads, TCRdb called clonotypes with MiXCR, one entry per CDR3 protein. There are some 80,000 distinct CDR3 sequences in the sample; around 7.3% occur only once, and 6.5% to 8.5% lies in the top ten. The CDR3 covers 19 residues. Germline-derived CDR1 and CDR2 are LNHDA and SQIVND (reference sequence). V was clipped by 3 bases and J by 4 bases, with 27 bases between them. The source is a male donor with early-stage non-small cell lung cancer. This chain joins TRBV19 and TRBJ1-2; possibly TRBD1 for D (6 bases). The specimen comprised PBMCs, sampled at surgery. DNA of the CDR3: TGTGCCAGTAGTATTGAAACTACAGGGATTCTGAGGTCTAGCTATGGCTACACCTTC. It yields the protein CASSIETTGILRSSYGYTF. Supplemented by reference TRBV19 and TRBJ1-2, the full variable domain reads DGGITQSPKYLFRKEGQNVTLSCEQNLNHDAMYWYRQDPGQGLRLIYYSQIVNDFQKGDIAEGYSVSREKKESFPLTVTSAQKNPTAFYLCASSIETTGILRSSYGYTFGSGTRLTVV.